A selection of T cell receptor beta chains follows, all from one sample in a study of blood T cell repertoires in COVID-19. Assay used: immunoSEQ multiplex PCR; TCRdb lists only in-frame clones, some missing. The sample contains some 150,000 clones, roughly nine tenths of which appear only once. Material: peripheral blood. The receptors shown here come from a woman between 55 and 75 years old with active COVID-19. The CDR3 runs from the conserved cysteine through the conserved F or W. Fields, in order: V gene, J gene, CDR3 protein.

v_call: TRBV29-1; j_call: TRBJ2-3; cdr3_aa: CSGRTSGSTDTQYF
v_call: TRBV7-3; j_call: TRBJ1-1; cdr3_aa: CASSLMGTGMGMNTEAFF
v_call: TRBV29-1; j_call: TRBJ1-2; cdr3_aa: CSVGQGITYGYTF
v_call: TRBV27; j_call: TRBJ1-2; cdr3_aa: CASRPTGSRGYGYTF
v_call: TRBV30; j_call: TRBJ1-2; cdr3_aa: CAWSNTGTGVYGYTF
v_call: TRBV7-6; j_call: TRBJ2-2; cdr3_aa: CASSPSQREALGTGELFF
v_call: TRBV28; j_call: TRBJ2-7; cdr3_aa: CASRPGLAGVRYEQYF
v_call: TRBV5-1; j_call: TRBJ1-2; cdr3_aa: CASSPQTGGGGYTF
v_call: TRBV7-6; j_call: TRBJ2-7; cdr3_aa: CASSLAGDRSMEQYF
v_call: TRBV4-2; j_call: TRBJ2-5; cdr3_aa: CASSPRTGVETQYF
v_call: TRBV24-1; j_call: TRBJ2-1; cdr3_aa: CATSDLSSGRDDEQFF
v_call: TRBV24-1; j_call: TRBJ2-5; cdr3_aa: CATSEKGTGQETQYF
v_call: TRBV18; j_call: TRBJ2-2; cdr3_aa: CASSPPTQGFGGELFF
v_call: TRBV29-1; j_call: TRBJ2-7; cdr3_aa: CSVEGGQGFYEQYF
v_call: TRBV23-1; j_call: TRBJ1-5; cdr3_aa: CASSPPSRGHSNQPQHF
v_call: TRBV11-2; j_call: TRBJ2-5; cdr3_aa: CASSLGTDYRFATQYF
v_call: TRBV7-9; j_call: TRBJ2-7; cdr3_aa: CASSLAGRGVFYEQYF
v_call: TRBV28; j_call: TRBJ1-2; cdr3_aa: CASSLIGGTYGYTF
v_call: TRBV12-2; j_call: TRBJ2-5; cdr3_aa: CASRLGCMEETQYF
v_call: TRBV18; j_call: TRBJ1-1; cdr3_aa: CASSVGGEGVNTEAFF
v_call: TRBV5-4; j_call: TRBJ2-1; cdr3_aa: CASSLGTSVSYNEQFF
v_call: TRBV13; j_call: TRBJ1-6; cdr3_aa: CASSTGTDNSPLHF
v_call: TRBV6-2/TRBV6-3; j_call: TRBJ1-1; cdr3_aa: CAGRYSGTANTEAFF
v_call: TRBV7-9; j_call: TRBJ2-3; cdr3_aa: CALSGGATDTQYF
v_call: TRBV18; j_call: TRBJ2-4; cdr3_aa: CASSAGTAAKNIQYF
v_call: TRBV24-1; j_call: TRBJ1-1; cdr3_aa: CATSPDAGWDREDTEAFF